The 6 T cell receptor beta chains below were found in one sample sequenced in a study of T cell responses to AZD1222 COVID-19 vaccine. Sequenced by immunoSEQ multiplex PCR; TCRdb stores in-frame clones only, minus some. This sample has 150,000 to 200,000 clones, with about 95% found just once. The sequencing used peripheral blood, collected on day 0 of AZD1222 vaccination. Receptors were obtained from an adult in good health.

V gene TRBV7-8 combines with J gene TRBJ1-5; TRBD1 aligns across 11 bases. Trimming took 2 bases from V and 9 from J; bases not matched to a gene: 6. Looked up from germline, CDR1 is SGHVS and CDR2 is FQNEAQ. The CDR3 sequence is 15 residues long. DNA for the CDR3: TGTGCCAGCAGCTTATCCCGGGACAGGGGGGTGCCCCAGCATTTT. Translating gives CASSLSRDRGVPQHF. Based on the CDR3 plus reference TRBV7-8 and TRBJ1-5, the full variable domain is GAGVSQSPRYKVAKRGQDVALRCDPISGHVSLFWYQQALGQGPEFLTYFQNEAQLDKSGLPSDRFFAERPEGSVSTLKIQRTQQEDSAVYLCASSLSRDRGVPQHFGDGTRLSIL.

V usage is TRBV18 and J usage is TRBJ2-7; D gene ambiguous. Trimming cost V 2 bases and J 3 bases, with 5 bases left between them. This CDR3 has 12 amino acids. From germline, CDR1 is KGHSH and CDR2 LQKENI. The CDR3 DNA reads TGTGCCAGCTCACCATACCTCTACGAGCAGTACTTC. It codes for CASSPYLYEQYF. Combining the CDR3 with reference TRBV18 and TRBJ2-7 gives the whole variable domain NAGVMQNPRHLVRRRGQEARLRCSPMKGHSHVYWYRQLPEEGLKFMVYLQKENIIDESGMPKERFSAEFPKEGPSILRIQQVVRGDSAAYFCASSPYLYEQYFGPGTRLTVT.

The chain recombines TRBV7-3 with TRBJ1-2, with 7 bases that match TRBD1. Germline V gene sequence: CDR1 SGHTA, CDR2 FQGTGA. This CDR3 region has 12 residues. V was pared by 5 bases and J by 8 bases, with 5 bases of the junction left unmatched. The CDR3 nucleotides are TGTGCCAGCAGCCTGACAGGGAAGGGCTACACCTTC. This codes for CASSLTGKGYTF.

The genes are TRBV27 and TRBJ1-1, with D perhaps TRBD1 (6 bases). The CDR3 has 16 residues. From germline, CDR1 is MNHEY and CDR2 SMNVEV (reference sequence). The germline V and J ends were trimmed by 8 bases and 4 bases, with 23 bases remaining between them. The CDR3 DNA reads TGTGCCAGCTCCCCCGAGGGGGGGTTGAGGAGCACTGAAGCTTTCTTT. The encoded protein is CASSPEGGLRSTEAFF.

The CDR3 sequence: CASSQGYSLTEAFF. CDR3 DNA: TGCGCCAGCAGCCAAGGGTATAGTCTCACTGAAGCTTTCTTT. The chain has TRBV4-1 and TRBJ1-1, with D unresolved. CDR3 size: 14 residues. The V gene's germline CDR1 is MGHRA and CDR2 YSYEKL. With 1 base removed from V and 4 bases from J, the gap between germline ends came to 10 bases.

This chain joins TRBV5-4 and TRBJ1-1; D remains ambiguous. Germline lookup yields CDR1 SGHNT and CDR2 YYREEE (reference sequence). The CDR3 has 15 amino acids. Trimming removed 2 bases at V and 2 bases at J, with 13 bases between. CDR3 protein: CASSFSGGRNTEAFF. DNA of the CDR3: TGTGCCAGCAGCTTTTCAGGTGGGCGAAACACTGAAGCTTTCTTT.